This TCR beta chain was captured in a study of blood T cells in healthy people across ages. Each individual donor underwent a draw of approximately 9.8 milliliters of peripheral blood. Isolation recovered at least 7 million PBMCs from every sample. PCR was performed a second time for about 6 to 12 cycles using a sample-barcoded 5' primer and a J-beta primer mix. TCRdb re-analysed the 5' RACE reads in MiXCR, keeping a single row per CDR3 protein. Found here are about 1.6 million distinct CDR3 sequences, around 36% of them singletons; the top ten hold 11%. V lost 8 bases and J 4 bases, leaving 11 bases between the germline ends. The V gene's germline CDR1 is LNHDA and CDR2 SQIVND (reference sequence). The CDR3 has 13 residues. General study points: A greater number of naive CD4+ cells and higher diversity distinguished long-lived donors from aged donors.

This clonotype has just a few counts. Its antigen is not known. The chain combines TRBV19 with TRBJ2-2; TRBD2 might be the D (6 bases). This TCR came from a woman aged 30 to 39 in good health. Sequencing was carried out using blood. The chain's CDR3 is CASSGGLTGELFF. In nucleotides, the CDR3 is TGTGCCAGTTCCGGGGGACTCACCGGGGAGCTGTTTTTT.